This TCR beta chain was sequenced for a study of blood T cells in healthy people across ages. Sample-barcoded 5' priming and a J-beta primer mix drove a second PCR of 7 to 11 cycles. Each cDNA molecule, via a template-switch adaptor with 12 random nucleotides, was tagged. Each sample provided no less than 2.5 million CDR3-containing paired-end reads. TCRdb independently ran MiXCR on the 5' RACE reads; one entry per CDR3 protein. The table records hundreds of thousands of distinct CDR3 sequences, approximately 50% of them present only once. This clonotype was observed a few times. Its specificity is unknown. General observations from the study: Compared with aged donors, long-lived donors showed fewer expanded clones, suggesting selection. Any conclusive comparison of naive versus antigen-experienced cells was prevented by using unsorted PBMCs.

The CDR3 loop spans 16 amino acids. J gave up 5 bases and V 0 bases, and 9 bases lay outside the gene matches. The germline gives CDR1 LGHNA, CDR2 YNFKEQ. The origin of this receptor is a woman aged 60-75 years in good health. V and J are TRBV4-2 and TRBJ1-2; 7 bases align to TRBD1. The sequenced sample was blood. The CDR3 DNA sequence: TGTGCCAGCAGCCAAGAATTGGCAGGGGGTTGGTATGGCTACACCTTC. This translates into CASSQELAGGWYGYTF.